This TCR beta chain came from a study of CXCR3-negative and CXCR3-positive naive CD8 T cells. Looked up from germline, CDR1 is SEHNR and CDR2 is FQNEAQ (reference sequence). CDR3 size: 13 residues. The libraries of TRB cDNA were constructed through 5' RACE using UMI labels. TCRdb reanalyzed the 5' RACE reads, giving one entry per CDR3 protein sequence and no DNA. Its clone listing holds approximately 66,000 distinct CDR3 sequences. The V call is TRBV7-9, the J call TRBJ2-1; TCRdb's D call, TRBD1, is unchecked because there is no DNA. Sequencing was done on a sample of naive CXCR3- CD8+ T cells from blood. Subset denoted: CD45RO-CCR7+CD27+CD95- naive CD8+ T cells lacking CXCR3 (TNR3-). The sequence came from a human donor in good health. Some clones in this sample may be carry-over from other donors' samples. The CDR3 region is CASSLGAGDEQFF. Combining the CDR3 with reference TRBV7-9 and TRBJ2-1 gives the whole variable domain DTGVSQNPRHKITKRGQNVTFRCDPISEHNRLYWYRQTLGQGPEFLTYFQNEAQLEKSRLLSDRFSAERPKGSFSTLEIQRTEQGDSAMYLCASSLGAGDEQFFGPGTRLTVL.